This TCR beta chain stems from a study of blood T cell repertoires in COVID-19. Study summary: Some COVID-19 samples were acute and others convalescent; all came from the United States, Italy and Spain. PBMCs, B-cell-depleted T cells, or T cells provided the cDNA or gDNA that made up the material.

Study processing details: Reference gene primer amplification gave estimated nucleated cell counts. TCRdb's copy holds only in-frame clones and misses some; the assay was immunoSEQ multiplex PCR. V and J calls and clone size come straight from that table; D and trimming were deduced from the DNA. The table has approximately 300,000 clones, roughly 91% seen once. Germline CDR1 LNHDA, CDR2 SQIVND (reference sequence). The V segment lost 7 bases and the J segment 9 bases; nucleotides outside the gene matches: 14. The CDR3 is 15 amino acids. The material sequenced was peripheral blood. The J gene is TRBJ2-4, the V gene TRBV19; 8 nucleotides line up with TRBD2. The receptor was derived from a man aged 40-50 years with acute or convalescent COVID-19. The CDR3 DNA is TGTGCCAGTACGATAGCGGGGAATCAGCAGACCATTCAGTACTTC. Its translation is CASTIAGNQQTIQYF.